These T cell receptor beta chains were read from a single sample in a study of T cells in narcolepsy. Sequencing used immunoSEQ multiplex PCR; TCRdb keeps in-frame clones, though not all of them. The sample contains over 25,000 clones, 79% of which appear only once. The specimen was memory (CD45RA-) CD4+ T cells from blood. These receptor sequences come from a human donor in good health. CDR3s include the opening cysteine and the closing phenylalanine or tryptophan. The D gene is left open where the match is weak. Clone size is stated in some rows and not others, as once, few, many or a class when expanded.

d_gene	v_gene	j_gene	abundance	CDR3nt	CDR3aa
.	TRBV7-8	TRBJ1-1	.	TGTGCCAGCAGCCCGGACAGAAAGAACACTGAAGCTTTCTTT	CASSPDRKNTEAFF
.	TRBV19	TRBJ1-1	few	TGTGCCAGTGGACGTTACGCCGAAGCTTTCTTT	CASGRYAEAFF
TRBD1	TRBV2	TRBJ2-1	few	TGTGCCAGCACCCTGATGGGACAGGGGGCTTACAATGAGCAGTTCTTC	CASTLMGQGAYNEQFF
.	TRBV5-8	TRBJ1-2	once	TGTGCCAGCAGCTCGACAGGCAGTTATTATGGCTACACCTTC	CASSSTGSYYGYTF
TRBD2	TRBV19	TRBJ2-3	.	TGTGCCAGTAGTATACAGACTAGCGGGGGCCATCGGGATACGCAGTATTTT	CASSIQTSGGHRDTQYF
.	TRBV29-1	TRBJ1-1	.	TGCAGCGTTGAAGATACAGGACGTGGGACTGAAGCTTTCTTT	CSVEDTGRGTEAFF
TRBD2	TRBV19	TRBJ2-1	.	TGTGCCAGTAGTATAAGCGGCCTAGCGGGCGAGCAGTTCTTC	CASSISGLAGEQFF
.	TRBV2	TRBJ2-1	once	TGTGCCAGCAGATCCTATAGAAATGAGCAGTTCTTC	CASRSYRNEQFF
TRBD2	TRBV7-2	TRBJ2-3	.	TGTGCCAGCAGCCCTCGGCTAGCGGGGGGGCGGTATGATACGCAGTATTTT	CASSPRLAGGRYDTQYF
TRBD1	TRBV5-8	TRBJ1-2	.	TGTGCCAGCAGCTTGGACAGGGGCAAAGGCGGCTACACCTTC	CASSLDRGKGGYTF
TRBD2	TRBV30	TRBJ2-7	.	TGTGCCTGGAGGGTACCCGGACTAGGATACGAGCAGTACTTC	CAWRVPGLGYEQYF
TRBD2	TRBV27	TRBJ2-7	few	TGTGCCAGCAGTGAACTAGCGGGGGTTGTCTACGAGCAGTACTTC	CASSELAGVVYEQYF
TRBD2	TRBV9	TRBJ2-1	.	TGTGCCAGCAGCGTGAGCGGGGGGACGCTCAATGAGCAGTTCTTC	CASSVSGGTLNEQFF
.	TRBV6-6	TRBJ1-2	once	TGTGCCAGCACTAGGACTCCTAACTATGGCTACACCTTC	CASTRTPNYGYTF
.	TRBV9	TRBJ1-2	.	TGTGCCAGCACCCTCGGGGATGGCTACACCTTC	CASTLGDGYTF